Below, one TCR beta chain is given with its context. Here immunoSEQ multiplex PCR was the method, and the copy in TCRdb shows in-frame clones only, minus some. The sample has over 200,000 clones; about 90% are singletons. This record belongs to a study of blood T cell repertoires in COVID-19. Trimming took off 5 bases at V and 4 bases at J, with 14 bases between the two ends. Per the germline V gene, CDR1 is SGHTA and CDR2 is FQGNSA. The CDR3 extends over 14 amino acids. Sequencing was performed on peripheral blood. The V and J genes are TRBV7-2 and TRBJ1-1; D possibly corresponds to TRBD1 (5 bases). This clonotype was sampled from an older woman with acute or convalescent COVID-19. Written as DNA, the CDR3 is TGTGCCAGCAGCAACCGGGGGGTGGGCACTGAAGCTTTCTTT. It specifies CASSNRGVGTEAFF.